These 27 T cell receptor beta chains came from one sample sequenced in a study of T cells in Graves' hyperthyroidism and ophthalmopathy. TCR beta CDR3 region amplification was performed from RNA transcripts. Using the HTBI primer set, a first-round RT-PCR was run on the TCR CDR3. Via MiXCR, TCRdb re-called the multiplex PCR reads, giving one row per CDR3 protein. The sample consists of 600,000 to 650,000 distinct CDR3 sequences, roughly 15% of them appearing once. The source material was blood. Every receptor here comes from a woman in her twenties or thirties with Graves' hyperthyroidism.

This clonotype was found many times. Here the CDR3 DNA reads TGCAGTGCTAGGGGACAGGGAGTTCAGCCCCAGCATTTT. The encoded protein is CSARGQGVQPQHF. The J gene is TRBJ1-5, the V gene TRBV20-1; 9 positions match TRBD1. The CDR3 extends over 13 amino acids. The ends lost 3 bases at V and 6 bases at J; junction bases unmatched: 3. From germline, CDR1 is DFQATT and CDR2 SNEGSKA (reference sequence).

This clonotype was counted a few times. This chain uses TRBV12-3 or TRBV12-4 with TRBJ2-1, with D perhaps matching TRBD2 (6 bases). The CDR3 spans 15 residues. V lost 1 base and J 4 bases, leaving 11 bases between the germline ends. The CDR3, as DNA: TGTGCCAGCAGTTTAGACCAGGGAGGATACAATGAGCAGTTCTTC. Its translation is CASSLDQGGYNEQFF.

This clonotype was counted at least ten times. J is TRBJ2-7 and V is TRBV20-1; D tentatively fits TRBD1 or TRBD2 (6 bases each). The V end was cut by 5 bases, the J end by 6 bases, with 17 bases between. CDR1 is DFQATT and CDR2 is SNEGSKA in the germline V gene (reference sequence). CDR3 length: 13 residues. In DNA, the CDR3 is TGCAGTGCTCCCAGGAGGGACACTCGCGAGCAGTACTTC. Its protein product is CSAPRRDTREQYF.

This clonotype was recorded a few times. The rearrangement joins TRBV7-8 to TRBJ1-6; D not certain. The CDR3 has 14 amino acids. Germline V gives CDR1 SGHVS, CDR2 FQNEAQ. The V gene lost 2 bases and the J gene lost 8 bases, with 10 bases spanning the gap. CDR3 in DNA: TGTGCCAGCAGCTTAAACCCTGCGGATTCACCCCTCCACTTT. Its protein product is CASSLNPADSPLHF.

This clonotype was recorded many times. V is TRBV6-1 and J is TRBJ1-1; D is possibly TRBD1 (6 bases). CDR1 is MNHNS and CDR2 is SASEGT in the germline V gene. The CDR3 sequence is 16 residues long. The V end was cut by 5 bases, the J end by 5 bases, with 21 bases between. The CDR3 is CASSQKVRGQGTEAFF. Here the CDR3 DNA reads TGTGCCAGCAGTCAGAAGGTCCGGGGGCAGGGGACTGAAGCTTTCTTT.

This clonotype was observed at least ten times. The junction shows a germline mismatch at one end, possibly a read error. This chain joins TRBV5-1 and TRBJ2-7, with D uncertain. The CDR3 totals 14 residues. From germline, CDR1 is SGHRS and CDR2 YFSETQ. CDR3 DNA sequence: TGTGCCAGCAGCTTTTTGGCAGCTTCCTACGAGCAGTACTTC. It encodes CASSFLAASYEQYF.

This clonotype showed up many times. The V and J genes are TRBV12-3 or TRBV12-4 and TRBJ2-5; 7 bases are a match to TRBD2. The CDR3 covers 14 residues. Germline trimming cut 0 bases from V and 5 bases from J; bases unmatched to any gene: 3. The CDR3 DNA is TGTGCCAGCAGTTTAGCGGGAGGGACGGAGACCCAGTACTTC. Translating gives CASSLAGGTETQYF.

This clonotype was seen at least ten times. This chain uses TRBV28 with TRBJ2-7; 7 positions match TRBD1. Trimming took 6 bases from V and 4 from J; bases not matched to a gene: 21. This CDR3 has 18 amino acids. In germline, CDR1 is MDHEN, CDR2 SYDVKM. The CDR3 coding sequence is TGTGCCAGCAGCCTTAGGATTAGGGGGCCCCCACCTCCTTACGAGCAGTACTTC. Translation: CASSLRIRGPPPPYEQYF.

This clonotype was observed at least ten times. The chain recombines TRBV20-1 with TRBJ1-5; tentative D call: TRBD1 (6 bases). The V gene lost 7 bases and the J gene lost 4 bases, with 20 bases spanning the gap. The germline CDR1 and CDR2 sequences are DFQATT and SNEGSKA (reference sequence). This CDR3 has 15 amino acids. CDR3 nucleotide sequence: TGCAGTGTGAGGGCGAGGAACAGGGCGAATCAGCCCCAGCATTTT. Translating it yields CSVRARNRANQPQHF.

This clonotype was counted many times. V and J are TRBV28 and TRBJ2-1, with 8 bases aligning to TRBD2. Germline assignment: CDR1 MDHEN and CDR2 SYDVKM. The trim removed 5 bases at V and 6 bases at J, leaving 12 bases unmatched. This CDR3 spans 16 amino acids. This CDR3 is CASSTQLAEGGNEQFF. DNA of the CDR3: TGTGCCAGCAGTACCCAACTAGCGGAGGGGGGCAATGAGCAGTTCTTC.

The V and J genes are TRBV11-2 and TRBJ2-3, with 8 nucleotides matching TRBD2. This CDR3 contains 17 residues. Looked up from germline, CDR1 is SGHAT and CDR2 is FQNNGV. After removal of 0 bases from V and 4 bases from J, the junction contained 9 bases not matched to a gene. CDR3 protein: CASSLDRSAGVSDTQYF. The CDR3 DNA follows: TGTGCCAGCAGCTTAGATAGGTCAGCGGGAGTGTCAGATACGCAGTATTTT.

At least ten counts were recorded for this clonotype. The chain uses TRBV28 and TRBJ2-7, with 7 bases fitting TRBD2. V was clipped by 3 bases and J by 3 bases; unmatched bases: 11. Germline-derived CDR1 and CDR2 are MDHEN and SYDVKM. CDR3 length: 16 residues. The chain's CDR3 is CASSFSLGGSSYEQYF. CDR3 nucleotides: TGTGCCAGCAGTTTTTCCCTCGGGGGGAGCAGCTACGAGCAGTACTTC. Variable domain in full (rest from reference TRBV28 and TRBJ2-7): DVKVTQSSRYLVKRTGEKVFLECVQDMDHENMFWYRQDPGLGLRLIYFSYDVKMKEKGDIPEGYSVSREKKERFSLILESASTNQTSMYLCASSFSLGGSSYEQYFGPGTRLTVT.

V and J are TRBV28 and TRBJ2-1; the match to TRBD2 covers 8 bases. Germline CDR1 reads MDHEN; CDR2 reads SYDVKM. The CDR3 runs to 16 residues. V shed 1 base, J shed 3 bases, and the junction held 5 bases outside the gene matches. In DNA, the CDR3 is TGTGCCAGCAGTTTATCGGGAGGGCCTCACTACAATGAGCAGTTCTTC. It is translated as CASSLSGGPHYNEQFF.

As for this clonotype: One end of the junction varies from germline; a read error may be responsible. This chain joins TRBV20-1 and TRBJ1-5; 8 bases fit TRBD1. The CDR3 contains 16 residues. CDR1 and CDR2 from the germline V gene are DFQATT and SNEGSKA (reference sequence). The CDR3, as DNA: TGCAGTGCGGAACCCTACGACAGGGGAAGCAGTCAGCCCCAGCATTTT. Its protein product is CSAEPYDRGSSQPQHF.

The sample holds a few counts of this clonotype. J is TRBJ2-1 and V is TRBV6-1; possible D gene TRBD2, 6 bases. In germline, CDR1 is MNHNS, CDR2 SASEGT. This CDR3 is 15 amino acids long. V was shortened by 1 base and J by 5 bases, with 12 bases between the two germline ends. The CDR3 bases are TGTGCCAGCAGTGAAGATCTAGCGTCAGACAATGAGCAGTTCTTC. Protein product: CASSEDLASDNEQFF.

J is TRBJ1-2 and V is TRBV20-1, with D perhaps matching TRBD1 (5 bases). Deletions cut 1 base from V and 4 bases from J, with 16 bases between. This CDR3 has 15 amino acids. CDR1 is DFQATT, CDR2 SNEGSKA, per germline (reference sequence). The CDR3 sequence is CSARGDGSRGYGYTF. CDR3 nucleotide sequence: TGCAGTGCTAGAGGGGACGGATCCCGGGGCTATGGCTACACCTTC.

The CDR3 coding sequence is TGTGCCAGTAGTATAAGGCGGGAAACAGTAAATGAGCAGTTCTTC. This translates into CASSIRRETVNEQFF. V gene TRBV19 combines with J gene TRBJ2-1, with D possibly TRBD2 on 6 matching bases. With 2 bases removed from V and 7 bases from J, the gap between germline ends came to 15 bases. The CDR3 runs to 15 residues. The germline V gene has CDR1 LNHDA and CDR2 SQIVND (reference sequence).

This sequence joins TRBV5-5 and TRBJ1-5, with D uncertain. CDR3 size: 14 residues. CDR1 and CDR2 (germline): SGHKS, YYEKEE (reference sequence). V lost 0 bases, J lost 6 bases, and 10 bases lay in between. The CDR3 here is CASSLAGDGQPQHF. The CDR3 DNA reads as TGTGCCAGCAGCTTGGCCGGCGATGGTCAGCCCCAGCATTTT.

This clonotype was picked up many times. V and J are TRBV6-1 and TRBJ2-1; 7 nucleotides align to TRBD1. Germline trimming cut 1 base from V and 1 base from J; bases unmatched to any gene: 1. CDR3 length: 15 amino acids. The germline CDR1 and CDR2 sequences are MNHNS and SASEGT. CDR3 residues: CASSEEDRSYNEQFF. In DNA, the CDR3 is TGTGCCAGCAGTGAAGAGGACAGGTCCTACAATGAGCAGTTCTTC.

In this sample, this clonotype turned up once. The V gene is TRBV7-8, the J gene TRBJ2-7; 9 bases agree with TRBD2. Germline CDR1 SGHVS, CDR2 FQNEAQ. With 7 bases clipped from V and 9 bases from J, the junction kept 13 bases outside the gene matches. The CDR3 length is 14 residues. The CDR3 bases are TGTGCCAGCACCCCTCTAGCGGGATCTAGCGGGCAGTACTTC. As protein: CASTPLAGSSGQYF.

This clonotype occurred a few times. The chain couples TRBV7-9 to TRBJ2-7; D is uncertain. CDR3 length: 14 amino acids. The V gene lost 5 bases and the J gene lost 4 bases, with 15 bases spanning the gap. Germline lookup yields CDR1 SEHNR and CDR2 FQNEAQ (reference sequence). The CDR3 bases are TGTGCCAGCAGCCCAACGTTCACCCCTTACGAGCAGTACTTC. It encodes CASSPTFTPYEQYF.

V gene TRBV9 combines with J gene TRBJ1-3; D unresolved. The CDR3 spans 15 residues. V gave up 4 bases and J gave up 1 base, with 12 bases separating them. CDR1 and CDR2 from the germline V gene are SGDLS and YYNGEE. The CDR3 sequence: CASSLSPQSGNTIYF. DNA of the CDR3: TGTGCCAGCAGCCTCAGTCCGCAGTCTGGAAACACCATATATTTT.

This clonotype was seen ten or more times. The rearrangement uses TRBV12-3 or TRBV12-4 and TRBJ2-5, with TRBD1 matching over 9 bases. CDR3 length equals 14 residues. The V gene end was trimmed by 8 bases and the J gene end by 5 bases; junction bases not matched to a gene: 9. As DNA, the CDR3 is TGTGCCAGCGCCGGGGACAGGGTTAGCGAGACCCAGTACTTC. It specifies CASAGDRVSETQYF.

This clonotype was recorded a few times. The chain recombines TRBV29-1 with TRBJ1-1, with D possibly matching TRBD1 (6 bases). V was cut by 3 bases and J by 10 bases, with 15 bases left in between. The CDR3 spans 12 residues. Germline values: CDR1 SQVTM, CDR2 ANQGSEA. CDR3 loop: CSVDTGGPGAFF. The CDR3 DNA sequence: TGCAGCGTTGATACGGGGGGCCCGGGAGCTTTCTTT.

Notes on this clonotype: This may come from a read error, since a much larger clone is one base off. The chain joins TRBV7-4 to TRBJ2-3; no clear D gene. V gave up 7 bases and J gave up 0 bases, with 20 bases separating them. The CDR3 is 17 residues long. Germline CDR1 and CDR2: SGHVT and SQSDAQ. CDR3 DNA: TGTGCCAGCACCTCGCCGCGAGACTCAAATAGCACAGATACGCAGTATTTT. It encodes CASTSPRDSNSTDTQYF.

The rearrangement joins TRBV7-9 to TRBJ2-1, with D possibly being TRBD1 (5 bases). The length of the CDR3 is 16 residues. Deletions cut 5 bases from V and 1 base from J, with 15 bases between. Looked up from germline, CDR1 is SEHNR and CDR2 is FQNEAQ (reference sequence). The CDR3 sequence is CASSRALRGSYNEQFF. The CDR3, as DNA: TGTGCCAGCAGCCGCGCTTTAAGGGGATCCTACAATGAGCAGTTCTTC.

This clonotype was observed at least ten times. The chain couples TRBV27 to TRBJ2-5, with 9 bases fitting TRBD1. The CDR3 runs 14 residues. Germline V gene data show CDR1 as MNHEY and CDR2 as SMNVEV (reference sequence). J was trimmed by 5 bases and V by 4 bases; bases with no gene match: 5. The DNA for the CDR3 is TGTGCCAGCAGTTCACAGGGGGCAATGGAGACCCAGTACTTC. Its protein product is CASSSQGAMETQYF.